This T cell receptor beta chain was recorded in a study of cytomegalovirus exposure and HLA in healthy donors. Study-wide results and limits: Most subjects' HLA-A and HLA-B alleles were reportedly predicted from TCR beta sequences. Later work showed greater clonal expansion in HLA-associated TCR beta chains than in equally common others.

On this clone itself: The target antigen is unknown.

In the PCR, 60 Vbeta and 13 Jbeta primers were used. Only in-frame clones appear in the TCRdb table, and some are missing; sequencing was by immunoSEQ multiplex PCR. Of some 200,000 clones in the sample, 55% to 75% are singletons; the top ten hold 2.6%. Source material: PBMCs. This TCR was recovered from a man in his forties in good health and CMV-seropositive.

The CDR3 spells CASSYNRASTDTQYF. CDR3 bases: TGCGCCAGCAGTTATAACAGGGCTAGCACAGATACGCAGTATTTT. The genes are TRBV5-1 and TRBJ2-3; TRBD1 might be the D (6 bases). The CDR3 is 15 residues long. Germline V gene data show CDR1 as SGHRS and CDR2 as YFSETQ. The germline V and J ends were trimmed by 5 bases and 0 bases, with 13 bases remaining between them.